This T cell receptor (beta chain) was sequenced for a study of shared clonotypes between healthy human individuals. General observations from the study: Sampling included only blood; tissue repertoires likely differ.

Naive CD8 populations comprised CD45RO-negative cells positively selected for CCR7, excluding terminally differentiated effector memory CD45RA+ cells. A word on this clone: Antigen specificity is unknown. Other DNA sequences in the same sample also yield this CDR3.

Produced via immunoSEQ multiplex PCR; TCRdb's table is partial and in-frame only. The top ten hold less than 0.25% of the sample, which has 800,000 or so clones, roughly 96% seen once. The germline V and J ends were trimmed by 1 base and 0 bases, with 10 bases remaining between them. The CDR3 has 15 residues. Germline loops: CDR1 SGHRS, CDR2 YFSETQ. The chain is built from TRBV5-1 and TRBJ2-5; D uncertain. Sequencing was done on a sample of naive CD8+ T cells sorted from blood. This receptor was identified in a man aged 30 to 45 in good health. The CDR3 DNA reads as TGCGCCAGCAGCTTGACCTTAGGGTACCAAGAGACCCAGTACTTC. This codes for CASSLTLGYQETQYF. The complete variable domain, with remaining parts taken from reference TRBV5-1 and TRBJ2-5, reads KAGVTQTPRYLIKTRGQQVTLSCSPISGHRSVSWYQQTPGQGLQFLFEYFSETQRNKGNFPGRFSGRQFSNSRSEMNVSTLELGDSALYLCASSLTLGYQETQYFGPGTRLLVL.